This T cell receptor (beta chain) came from a study of T-cell reconstitution after alpha-beta-depleted transplantation in children. Findings of the study overall: After one year, T-cell counts and TCRbeta diversity mostly came from new T cells. About two months after transplant, alpha-beta T cells reportedly came from several hundred expanded graft clones. Some patients owed their high day-60 TCRbeta diversity to surviving recipient T cells and thymic progenitors.

For TCRbeta, the library was prepared with unique molecular identifiers. Each CDR3 protein is one row after TCRdb ran MiXCR on the PCR reads. In the table there are around 800,000 distinct CDR3 sequences, under 20% of which are singletons. CDR3 length: 16 residues. The germline CDR1 and CDR2 sequences are MNHEY and SMNVEV (reference sequence). The ends were cut back, 5 bases at V and 4 bases at J, with 18 bases in the middle. This clonotype was seen more than once but under ten times. Its target is unknown. The input for sequencing was PBMCs, mostly from graft donor cells, taken 360 days after TCRalphabeta/CD19-depleted stem cell transplant. The chain links TRBV27 to TRBJ2-1; D possibly uses TRBD1 or TRBD2 (5 bases each). The receptor was isolated from a male patient younger than 18 who had a stem cell transplant for acute lymphoblastic leukemia, so the T cells may come from the graft donor. CDR3 amino acids: CASSGSAGTRYNEQFF. For the CDR3, the DNA is TGTGCCAGCAGTGGGTCTGCCGGGACGCGTTACAATGAGCAGTTCTTC.